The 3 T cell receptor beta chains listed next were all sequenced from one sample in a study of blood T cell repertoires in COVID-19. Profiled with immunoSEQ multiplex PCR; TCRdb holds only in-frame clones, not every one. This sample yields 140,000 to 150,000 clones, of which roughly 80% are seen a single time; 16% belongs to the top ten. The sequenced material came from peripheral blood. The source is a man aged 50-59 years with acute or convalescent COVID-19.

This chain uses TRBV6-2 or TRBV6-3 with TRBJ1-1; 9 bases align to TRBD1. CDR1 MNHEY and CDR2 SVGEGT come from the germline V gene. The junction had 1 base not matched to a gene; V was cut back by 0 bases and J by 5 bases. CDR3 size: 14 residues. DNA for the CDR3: TGTGCCAGCAGTTACTCTGGACAGGGGACTGAAGCTTTCTTT. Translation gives CASSYSGQGTEAFF.

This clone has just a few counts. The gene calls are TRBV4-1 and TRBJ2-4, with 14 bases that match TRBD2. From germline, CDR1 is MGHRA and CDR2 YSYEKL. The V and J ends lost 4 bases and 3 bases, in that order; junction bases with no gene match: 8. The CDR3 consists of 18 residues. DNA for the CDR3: TGCGCCAGCAGCCCCGGACTAGCGGGGGGTTTTTTCAAAAACATTCAGTACTTC. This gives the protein CASSPGLAGGFFKNIQYF.

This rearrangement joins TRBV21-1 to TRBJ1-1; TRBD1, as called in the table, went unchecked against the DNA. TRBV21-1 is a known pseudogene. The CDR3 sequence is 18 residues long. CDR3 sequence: CASSPRTGGLYMNTEAFF. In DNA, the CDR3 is TGTGCCAGCAGCCCGAGGACAGGGGGCCTTTACATGAACACTGAAGCTTTCTTT.